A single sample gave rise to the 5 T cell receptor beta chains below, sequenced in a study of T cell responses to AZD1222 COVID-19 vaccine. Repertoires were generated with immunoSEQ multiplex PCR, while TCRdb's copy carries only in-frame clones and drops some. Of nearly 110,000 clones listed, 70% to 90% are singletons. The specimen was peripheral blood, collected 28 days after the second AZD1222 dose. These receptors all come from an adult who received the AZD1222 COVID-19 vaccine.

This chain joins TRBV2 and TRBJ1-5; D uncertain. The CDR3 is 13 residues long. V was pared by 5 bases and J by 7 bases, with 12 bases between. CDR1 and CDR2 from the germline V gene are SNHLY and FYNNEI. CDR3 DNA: TGTGCCAGCAGTCGGTCGAAGGTCCAGCCCCAGCATTTT. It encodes CASSRSKVQPQHF. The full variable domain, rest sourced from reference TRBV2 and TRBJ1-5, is EPEVTQTPSHQVTQMGQEVILRCVPISNHLYFYWYRQILGQKVEFLVSFYNNEISEKSEIFDDQFSVERPDGSNFTLKIRSTKLEDSAMYFCASSRSKVQPQHFGDGTRLSIL.

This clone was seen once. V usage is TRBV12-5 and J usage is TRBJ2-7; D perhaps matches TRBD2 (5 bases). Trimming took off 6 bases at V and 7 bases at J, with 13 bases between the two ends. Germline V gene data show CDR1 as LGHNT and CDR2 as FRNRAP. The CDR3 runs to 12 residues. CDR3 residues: CASGLWTGEQYF. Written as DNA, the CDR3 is TGTGCTAGTGGACTTTGGACTGGGGAGCAGTACTTC. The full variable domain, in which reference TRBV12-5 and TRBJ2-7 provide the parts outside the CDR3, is DARVTQTPRHKVTEMGQEVTMRCQPILGHNTVFWYRQTMMQGLELLAYFRNRAPLDDSGMPKDRFSAEMPDATLATLKIQPSEPRDSAVYFCASGLWTGEQYFGPGTRLTVT.

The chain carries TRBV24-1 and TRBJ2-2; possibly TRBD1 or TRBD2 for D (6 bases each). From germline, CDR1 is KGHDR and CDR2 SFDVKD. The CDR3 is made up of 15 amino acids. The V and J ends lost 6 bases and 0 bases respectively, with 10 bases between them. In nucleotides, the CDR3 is TGTGCCACCAGTTCCGGGGGCCCGAACACCGGGGAGCTGTTTTTT. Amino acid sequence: CATSSGGPNTGELFF.

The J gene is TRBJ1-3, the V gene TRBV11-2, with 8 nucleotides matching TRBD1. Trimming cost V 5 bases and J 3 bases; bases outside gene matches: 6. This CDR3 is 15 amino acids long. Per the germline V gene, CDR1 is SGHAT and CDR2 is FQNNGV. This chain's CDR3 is CASSPTGADGNTIYF. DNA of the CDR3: TGTGCCAGCAGCCCGACAGGGGCGGATGGAAACACCATATATTTT.

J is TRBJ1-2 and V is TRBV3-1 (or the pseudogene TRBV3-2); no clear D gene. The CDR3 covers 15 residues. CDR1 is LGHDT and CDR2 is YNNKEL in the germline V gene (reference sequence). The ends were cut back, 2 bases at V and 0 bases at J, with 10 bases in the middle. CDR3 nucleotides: TGTGCCAGCAGCCAAACTCCGAGAACTAACTATGGCTACACCTTC. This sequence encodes CASSQTPRTNYGYTF.